This TCR beta chain was sequenced during a study of blood T cell repertoires in COVID-19. This clone was detected only a few times. Assay: immunoSEQ multiplex PCR; the TCRdb copy retains only in-frame clones and omits some. The sample includes roughly 180,000 clones, around 88% seen only once; the top ten take about 9.7%. The source is a woman between 25 and 40 years old who had recovered from COVID-19. Specimen: PBMCs or T cells enriched from blood (not recorded which).

The CDR3 region is CASSLGLSGNTIYF. CDR3 in DNA: TGTGCCAGCAGCTTGGGGCTCTCTGGAAACACCATATATTTT. The chain has TRBV5-6 and TRBJ1-3; D remains ambiguous. Germline assignment: CDR1 SGHDT and CDR2 YYEEEE. Trimming removed 0 bases from V and 0 bases from J, with 4 bases in between. The CDR3 spans 14 residues.